Shown below are 15 T cell receptor beta chains from a single sample sequenced in a study of brain T cells in children with intractable seizures. Some clones are missing from TCRdb's copy, which holds only in-frame ones; the method was immunoSEQ multiplex PCR. The sample records about 64,000 clones, around 95% being singletons. This specimen consisted of peripheral blood, obtained at surgery. The receptor set was obtained from a boy under two years old with focal cortical dysplasia and intractable seizures.

On this clone: This sample includes further DNA sequences coding for the same CDR3. V gene TRBV19 combines with J gene TRBJ2-7; D call uncertain. Per germline, CDR1 LNHDA and CDR2 SQIVND (reference sequence). The CDR3 loop spans 11 amino acids. Trimming removed 3 bases from V and 3 bases from J, with 3 bases in between. The CDR3 sequence is CASSMGYEQYF. The CDR3 coding sequence is TGTGCCAGTAGTATGGGCTACGAGCAGTACTTC. The entire variable domain, with the rest obtained from reference TRBV19 and TRBJ2-7, is as follows: DGGITQSPKYLFRKEGQNVTLSCEQNLNHDAMYWYRQDPGQGLRLIYYSQIVNDFQKGDIAEGYSVSREKKESFPLTVTSAQKNPTAFYLCASSMGYEQYFGPGTRLTVT.

V usage is TRBV4-1 and J usage is TRBJ2-1; tentatively, D is TRBD1 (6 bases). Germline V CDR1 and CDR2: MGHRA, YSYEKL. The CDR3 loop spans 14 amino acids. Trimming took 1 base from V and 6 from J, leaving 10 bases between them. CDR3 amino acids: CASSQAGVGNEQFF. CDR3 sequence (DNA): TGCGCCAGCAGCCAAGCAGGGGTGGGCAATGAGCAGTTCTTC.

The rearrangement uses TRBV28 and TRBJ2-7, with D unresolved. The CDR3 is made up of 13 amino acids. Germline assignment: CDR1 MDHEN and CDR2 SYDVKM. Trimming took off 5 bases at V and 4 bases at J, with 12 bases between the two ends. DNA for the CDR3: TGTGCCAGCAGTCGGTATCTCCGTTACGAGCAGTACTTC. This sequence encodes CASSRYLRYEQYF. The complete variable domain, with remaining parts taken from reference TRBV28 and TRBJ2-7, reads DVKVTQSSRYLVKRTGEKVFLECVQDMDHENMFWYRQDPGLGLRLIYFSYDVKMKEKGDIPEGYSVSREKKERFSLILESASTNQTSMYLCASSRYLRYEQYFGPGTRLTVT.

A remark on this clone: An end of the junction differs from the germline gene, which may be a read error. The chain combines TRBV3-1 (or the pseudogene TRBV3-2) with TRBJ1-4; D uncertain. Germline lookup yields CDR1 LGHDT and CDR2 YNNKEL (reference sequence). This CDR3 has 14 amino acids. The CDR3 region has the DNA TGTGCCAGCAGTATTCCGGGCCTTAATGAGAAACTGTTTTTT. Protein sequence: CASSIPGLNEKLFF.

The chain joins TRBV6-5 to TRBJ1-2; 8 positions agree with TRBD1. The germline V gene has CDR1 MNHEY and CDR2 SVGAGI. This CDR3 comprises 14 residues. With 6 bases clipped from V and 7 bases from J, the junction kept 10 bases outside the gene matches. This chain's CDR3 is CASSRGPRLVGYTF. The CDR3 region has the DNA TGTGCCAGCAGCAGGGGGCCCCGTTTGGTTGGCTACACCTTC.

The rearrangement joins TRBV2 to TRBJ2-1; 8 bases agree with TRBD2. V was clipped by 7 bases and J by 4 bases; unmatched bases: 3. This CDR3 region has 13 residues. Germline V gives CDR1 SNHLY, CDR2 FYNNEI. The CDR3 nucleotides read TGTGCCAGCATCTCTAGCGGGTACAATGAGCAGTTCTTC. Translated, it gives CASISSGYNEQFF.

The chain employs TRBV11-2 and TRBJ1-5, with D tentatively TRBD1 (6 bases). CDR3 length equals 17 residues. V lost 6 bases, J lost 7 bases, and 25 bases lay in between. Germline V CDR1 and CDR2: SGHAT, FQNNGV. CDR3 in DNA: TGTGCCAGCAGTTCTACAGGGAGGATGAAAAGACGCCAGCCCCAGCATTTT. It translates to CASSSTGRMKRRQPQHF. The full variable domain, in which reference TRBV11-2 and TRBJ1-5 provide the parts outside the CDR3, is EAGVAQSPRYKIIEKRQSVAFWCNPISGHATLYWYQQILGQGPKLLIQFQNNGVVDDSQLPKDRFSAERLKGVDSTLKIQPAKLEDSAVYLCASSSTGRMKRRQPQHFGDGTRLSIL.

This clone was counted once. The chain has TRBV27 and TRBJ2-2, with 7 bases that match TRBD1. The CDR3 has 16 residues. The ends lost 4 bases at V and 0 bases at J; junction bases unmatched: 5. Germline V gene data show CDR1 as MNHEY and CDR2 as SMNVEV (reference sequence). The CDR3 loop is CASSSHRGPNTGELFF. In nucleotides, the CDR3 is TGTGCCAGCAGTTCACACAGGGGACCGAACACCGGGGAGCTGTTTTTT.

This clone was recorded a few times. CDR3 sequence: CASSIKASQPQHF. The CDR3 DNA reads as TGTGCCAGCAGTATCAAGGCATCTCAGCCCCAGCATTTT. The gene calls are TRBV6-2 or TRBV6-3 and TRBJ1-5, with no clear D. Trimming removed 5 bases at V and 6 bases at J, with 11 bases between. The CDR3 totals 13 residues. The germline V gene encodes CDR1 MNHEY and CDR2 SVGEGT.

The rearrangement joins TRBV25-1 to TRBJ1-1; D remains unclear. Trimming removed 8 bases from V and 0 bases from J, with 7 bases in between. CDR1 is MGHDK and CDR2 is SYGVNS in the germline V gene. The CDR3 consists of 12 residues. The DNA for the CDR3 is TGTGCCAGCCGCGGAGTGAACACTGAAGCTTTCTTT. Its protein is CASRGVNTEAFF.

This chain connects TRBV7-2 to TRBJ2-1, with a tentative D call TRBD1 (6 bases). V shed 5 bases and J shed 7 bases, with 18 bases lying between them. Per germline, CDR1 SGHTA and CDR2 FQGNSA. CDR3 length: 15 residues. In DNA, the CDR3 is TGTGCCAGCAGCCCCTTGGGGGAGAGGGGGAATGAGCAGTTCTTC. This codes for CASSPLGERGNEQFF.

The chain combines TRBV18 with TRBJ2-5; 7 bases line up with TRBD1. The CDR3 runs to 15 residues. V was clipped by 3 bases and J by 1 base; unmatched bases: 5. Germline-derived CDR1 and CDR2 are KGHSH and LQKENI. The DNA for the CDR3 is TGTGCCAGCTCACCCAGACAGGGCTTCCAAGAGACCCAGTACTTC. Its translation: CASSPRQGFQETQYF.

This chain uses TRBV4-1 with TRBJ2-6; a weak D match, TRBD1 (6 bases). The germline V gene has CDR1 MGHRA and CDR2 YSYEKL. The CDR3 loop spans 14 amino acids. V was pared by 2 bases and J by 4 bases, with 6 bases between. The CDR3 nucleotides read TGCGCCAGCAGCCAACAGGGGGGGGCCAACGTCCTGACTTTC. This codes for CASSQQGGANVLTF.

The rearrangement joins TRBV14 to TRBJ2-7; 7 nucleotides agree with TRBD2. CDR1 and CDR2 from the germline V gene are SGHDN and FVKESK. The CDR3 sequence is 14 residues long. V lost 5 bases to trimming and J lost 2 bases; unmatched junction nucleotides: 6. The CDR3 nucleotides read TGTGCCAGCAGCGGGGGGGGATATCCCTACGAGCAGTACTTC. The encoded protein is CASSGGGYPYEQYF.

The J gene is TRBJ2-1, the V gene TRBV4-1, with 8 bases lining up with TRBD2. The germline gives CDR1 MGHRA, CDR2 YSYEKL. The CDR3 covers 15 residues. V shed 2 bases, J shed 6 bases, and the junction held 6 bases outside the gene matches. The CDR3: CASSQPGGGINEQFF. The CDR3 DNA follows: TGCGCCAGCAGCCAACCGGGGGGGGGCATCAATGAGCAGTTCTTC.